This entry features one T cell receptor (beta chain) sequence. Its antigen is undetermined. The PCR was carried out with 60 Vbeta primers and 13 Jbeta primers. Produced via immunoSEQ multiplex PCR; TCRdb's table is partial and in-frame only. The table lists about 80,000 clones, around 77% of them singletons. CDR3 size: 12 residues. Deletions cut 5 bases from V and 4 bases from J, with 8 bases between. Germline V lookup: CDR1 MNHNY, CDR2 SVGAGI (reference sequence). This specimen comes from a study of cytomegalovirus exposure and HLA in healthy donors. Overall study results and limits: A previous analysis found most TCR beta V segments productive roughly 87% or roughly 30% of the time.

Input material: PBMCs. The V gene is TRBV6-6, the J gene TRBJ2-5, with TRBD2 as a possible D gene (5 bases). This sequence was found in a middle-aged man in good health and CMV-seronegative. Here the CDR3 reads CASSEGLETQYF. The CDR3 region has the DNA TGTGCCAGCAGTGAGGGTCTAGAGACCCAGTACTTC.